A single sample gave rise to the 27 T cell receptor beta chains below, sequenced in a study of response to subunit inactivated influenza vaccine. TCRdb redid the calling of the RT-PCR reads with MiXCR, one entry per CDR3 protein. The sample carries around 180,000 distinct CDR3 sequences, about 9.3% recorded once. Sample: non-naive T cells sorted from PBMCs, taken on the day of vaccination. The receptors come from a man between 50 and 59 years old who received an inactivated influenza vaccine.

This clonotype was seen a few times. The chain recombines TRBV20-1 with TRBJ2-3; D remains unclear. CDR1 is DFQATT, CDR2 SNEGSKA, per germline (reference sequence). Trimming took 4 bases from V and 4 from J, leaving 6 bases between them. The CDR3 consists of 11 residues. The CDR3 DNA sequence: TGCAGTGCTATCGCTTCAGATACGCAGTATTTT. This encodes CSAIASDTQYF.

Notes on this clonotype: An end of the junction differs from the germline gene, which may be a read error. V and J are TRBV15 and TRBJ2-5, with TRBD1 as a possible D gene (5 bases). The CDR3 has 16 amino acids. Germline V gene data show CDR1 as LNHNV and CDR2 as YYDKDF (reference sequence). The CDR3 spells CAASRLGATGQETQYF. As DNA, the CDR3 is TGTGCCGCCAGCAGGTTGGGCGCAACAGGACAAGAGACCCAGTACTTC.

This clonotype was counted at least ten times. J is TRBJ2-1 and V is TRBV5-6, with 9 bases matching TRBD1. Trimming cost V 3 bases and J 6 bases; bases outside gene matches: 7. This CDR3 is built from 15 residues. The germline gives CDR1 SGHDT, CDR2 YYEEEE. The CDR3 spells CASSSYGQGFNEQFF. In DNA form, the CDR3 reads TGTGCCAGCAGCTCCTACGGACAGGGGTTCAATGAGCAGTTCTTC.

This rearrangement joins TRBV6-1 to TRBJ1-5, with unresolved D. Trimming pared 2 bases from V and 5 bases from J, leaving 7 bases between. CDR1 is MNHNS and CDR2 is SASEGT in the germline V gene. The CDR3 runs 13 residues. The CDR3 coding sequence is TGTGCCAGCAGTGAACAGGACGATCAGCCCCAGCATTTT. It is translated as CASSEQDDQPQHF.

The chain links TRBV10-3 to TRBJ2-2, with 7 nucleotides matching TRBD2. V trimming: 5 bases; J trimming: 0 bases; junction bases outside the gene matches: 9. Looked up from germline, CDR1 is ENHRY and CDR2 is SYGVKD. CDR3 length equals 17 residues. CDR3: CAISRGAGITNTGELFF. The CDR3 region has the DNA TGTGCCATCAGTAGGGGAGCGGGGATCACGAACACCGGGGAGCTGTTTTTT.

J is TRBJ1-5 and V is TRBV12-3 or TRBV12-4; 9 bases match TRBD1. The CDR3 totals 14 residues. V trimming: 4 bases; J trimming: 7 bases; junction bases outside the gene matches: 5. The CDR3 region is CASSYRDREQPQHF. CDR3 nucleotides: TGTGCCAGCAGTTACCGGGACAGGGAACAGCCCCAGCATTTT.

This clonotype has at least ten counts. The CDR3 loop is CSEGGRANEQFF. CDR3 coding DNA: TGCAGTGAGGGCGGGAGGGCCAATGAGCAGTTCTTC. V gene TRBV20-1 combines with J gene TRBJ2-1; 9 bases line up with TRBD2. Germline trimming cut 7 bases from V and 6 bases from J; bases unmatched to any gene: 4. The CDR3 runs 12 residues. Germline V gene sequence: CDR1 DFQATT, CDR2 SNEGSKA (reference sequence).

The chain joins TRBV2 to TRBJ2-2; a weak D match, TRBD1 (5 bases). Trimming shortened V by 11 bases and J by 5 bases, and 18 bases separated the two germline ends. The V gene's germline CDR1 is SNHLY and CDR2 FYNNEI. The CDR3 loop spans 14 amino acids. The CDR3 sequence: CASDRAAPTGELFF. The DNA of the CDR3 is TGTGCCTCAGACAGAGCAGCCCCGACCGGGGAGCTGTTTTTT.

This clonotype was seen at least ten times. The chain recombines TRBV12-3 or TRBV12-4 with TRBJ2-1; 9 bases fit TRBD2. J gave up 4 bases and V 5 bases, and 12 bases lay outside the gene matches. The CDR3 is 17 residues long. The DNA of the CDR3 is TGTGCCAGCAGTGCCCCCCTAGCGGGAAACGGGTACAATGAGCAGTTCTTC. Translating it yields CASSAPLAGNGYNEQFF.

In this sample, this clonotype turned up a few times. The rearrangement uses TRBV2 and TRBJ2-7; D not certain. The CDR3 runs 11 residues. CDR1 and CDR2 (germline): SNHLY, FYNNEI. V lost 7 bases and J lost 2, with 6 bases in between. The CDR3 bases are TGTGCCAGCACAGGAGCCTACGAGCAGTACTTC. It is translated as CASTGAYEQYF.

V and J are TRBV4-2 and TRBJ2-3; TRBD2 matches at 13 bases. Germline assignment: CDR1 LGHNA and CDR2 YNFKEQ. This CDR3 comprises 16 residues. J was trimmed by 2 bases and V by 6 bases; bases with no gene match: 5. The CDR3 sequence: CASRPGLAGATDTQYF. The DNA for the CDR3 is TGTGCCAGCAGGCCAGGACTAGCGGGGGCCACAGATACGCAGTATTTT.

The chain carries TRBV6-1 and TRBJ1-4; D is possibly TRBD1 (6 bases). The germline CDR1 and CDR2 sequences are MNHNS and SASEGT. The length of the CDR3 is 13 residues. Trimming removed 8 bases at V and 3 bases at J, with 10 bases between. CDR3 in amino acids: CASGRTANEKLFF. For the CDR3, the DNA is TGTGCCAGCGGCCGGACAGCTAATGAAAAACTGTTTTTT.

This clonotype occurred a few times. V usage is TRBV4-2 and J usage is TRBJ2-3; 13 bases align to TRBD2. The CDR3 consists of 18 residues. V was clipped by 4 bases and J by 0 bases; unmatched bases: 7. The germline CDR1 and CDR2 sequences are LGHNA and YNFKEQ. The CDR3 region has the DNA TGTGCCAGCAGCCCTCGGACTAGCGGGGGCGTCAGCACAGATACGCAGTATTTT. Its translation: CASSPRTSGGVSTDTQYF.

The gene calls are TRBV29-1 and TRBJ1-1; possible D gene TRBD1, 6 bases. The CDR3 sequence is 15 residues long. The germline CDR1 and CDR2 sequences are SQVTM and ANQGSEA. The V gene lost 8 bases and the J gene lost 1 base, with 20 bases spanning the gap. CDR3 nucleotides: TGCAGCCATCTAAAACAACAGGGCGGGAACACTGAAGCTTTCTTT. It is translated as CSHLKQQGGNTEAFF.

This clonotype was observed a few times. The chain links TRBV7-2 to TRBJ2-7; 11 nucleotides line up with TRBD1. The V and J ends lost 5 bases and 1 base, in that order; junction bases with no gene match: 4. CDR3 length equals 15 residues. Germline V gene lookup returns CDR1 SGHTA and CDR2 FQGNSA. The DNA of the CDR3 is TGTGCCAGCAGCCAGTGGGACAGGGGGTCCTACGAGCAGTACTTC. Encoded protein: CASSQWDRGSYEQYF.

This clonotype was counted at least ten times. The V gene is TRBV5-1, the J gene TRBJ2-7; D perhaps matches TRBD2 (6 bases). The germline CDR1 and CDR2 sequences are SGHRS and YFSETQ. This CDR3 contains 14 residues. Between the trimmed V and J ends, which lost 4 bases and 2 bases, there was a span of 13 bases. CDR3 bases: TGCGCCAGCAGCCACCCGGGACTTCCCTACGAGCAGTACTTC. Encoded protein: CASSHPGLPYEQYF.

This clonotype was seen only a few times. The junction differs from germline at one of its ends, possibly a read error. This rearrangement joins TRBV7-2 to TRBJ2-3; D remains unclear. CDR1 and CDR2 from the germline V gene are SGHTA and FQGNSA. The CDR3 has 11 amino acids. For the CDR3, the DNA is TGTAGCAGCAGCTCCACAGATACGCAGTATTTT. This sequence encodes CSSSSTDTQYF.

The V call is TRBV5-1, the J call TRBJ2-2, with a possible D match to TRBD1 (6 bases). Trimming left V 0 bases short and J 7 bases short, with 13 bases between. The CDR3 is made up of 15 amino acids. The V gene's germline CDR1 is SGHRS and CDR2 YFSETQ. CDR3 protein: CASSLVQGQGGELFF. The CDR3 coding sequence is TGCGCCAGCAGCTTGGTCCAGGGGCAAGGCGGGGAGCTGTTTTTT. Using reference TRBV5-1 and TRBJ2-2 for the parts outside the CDR3, the full variable domain is KAGVTQTPRYLIKTRGQQVTLSCSPISGHRSVSWYQQTPGQGLQFLFEYFSETQRNKGNFPGRFSGRQFSNSRSEMNVSTLELGDSALYLCASSLVQGQGGELFFGEGSRLTVL.

The V gene is TRBV24-1, the J gene TRBJ2-5; D ambiguous. This CDR3 region has 15 residues. Germline loops: CDR1 KGHDR, CDR2 SFDVKD. Trimming removed 1 base at V and 1 base at J, with 9 bases between. CDR3 in DNA: TGTGCCACCAGTGATTTTGACGGATTCCAAGAGACCCAGTACTTC. This sequence encodes CATSDFDGFQETQYF.

This clonotype was seen more than once but under ten times. The chain is built from TRBV5-6 and TRBJ2-2; tentatively, D is TRBD1 or TRBD2 (5 bases each). The CDR3 has 16 amino acids. The V gene lost 4 bases and the J gene lost 4 bases, with 17 bases spanning the gap. Per the germline V gene, CDR1 is SGHDT and CDR2 is YYEEEE. CDR3 sequence reads: CASSVKGSPGTGELFF. The CDR3 DNA reads as TGTGCCAGCAGCGTCAAGGGGAGTCCAGGCACCGGGGAGCTGTTTTTT.

Ten or more counts support this clonotype. This chain connects TRBV12-3 or TRBV12-4 to TRBJ2-1, with no clear D. CDR3 length equals 11 residues. V was pared by 6 bases and J by 7 bases, with 7 bases between. The CDR3 sequence is CASSRYNEQFF. In DNA, the CDR3 is TGTGCCAGCAGCCGATATAATGAGCAGTTCTTC.

The chain links TRBV6-6 to TRBJ1-1; D gene uncertain. Trimming removed 0 bases at V and 13 bases at J, with 15 bases between. The CDR3 consists of 13 residues. Per germline, CDR1 MNHNY and CDR2 SVGAGI (reference sequence). CDR3: CASSYSPGMKGFF. CDR3 bases: TGTGCCAGCAGTTACTCCCCAGGCATGAAGGGTTTCTTT.

This chain links TRBV5-5 with TRBJ1-4, with D hard to call. The V gene lost 0 bases and the J gene lost 5 bases, with 11 bases spanning the gap. The CDR3 loop spans 15 amino acids. Germline CDR1 and CDR2: SGHKS and YYEKEE (reference sequence). The CDR3 nucleotides are TGTGCCAGCAGCTTGGCCGGAACAGCGAATGAAAAACTGTTTTTT. Amino acid sequence: CASSLAGTANEKLFF.

The chain recombines TRBV2 with TRBJ2-7; D unclear. Germline CDR1 SNHLY, CDR2 FYNNEI. Trimming took 6 bases from V and 4 from J, leaving 7 bases between them. The CDR3 is 11 residues long. The CDR3 DNA sequence: TGTGCCAGCAGCCGGGTTTACGAGCAGTACTTC. Its translation is CASSRVYEQYF.

Here the CDR3 reads CASKLLNTEAFF. CDR3 nucleotides: TGTGCCAGCAAACTACTAAACACTGAAGCTTTCTTT. This chain uses TRBV28 with TRBJ1-1; D not resolved. The germline CDR1 and CDR2 sequences are MDHEN and SYDVKM. The CDR3 runs 12 residues. Trimming stripped 7 bases from V and 2 bases from J, with 8 bases between.

This clonotype was recorded many times. The rearrangement links TRBV10-3 to TRBJ2-2, with D possibly being TRBD1 (6 bases). This CDR3 contains 15 residues. Per the germline V gene, CDR1 is ENHRY and CDR2 is SYGVKD. Between the trimmed V and J ends, which lost 5 bases and 1 base, there was a span of 11 bases. The CDR3 coding sequence is TGTGCCATCAGTATCTCGACAGGGAACACCGGGGAGCTGTTTTTT. This sequence encodes CAISISTGNTGELFF.

This clonotype was seen a few times. J is TRBJ1-5 and V is TRBV4-3, with TRBD1 matching over 8 bases. The CDR3 totals 15 residues. Germline CDR1 LGHNA, CDR2 YSLEER. With 5 bases clipped from V and 5 bases from J, the junction kept 8 bases outside the gene matches. The CDR3 nucleotides are TGCGCCAGCAGCAGCTCGGCAGGGGGCTATCAGCCCCAGCATTTT. This gives the protein CASSSSAGGYQPQHF.